These 22 T cell receptor beta chains came from one sample sequenced in a study of T cell repertoires in cytomegalovirus infection. Each CDR3 protein is one row after TCRdb ran MiXCR on the reads. The sample yields approximately 500,000 distinct CDR3 sequences, 26% seen once. The sample was PBMCs. The receptors were sampled from a human donor in good health (CMV status not recorded). Some clones in this sample may be carry-over from other donors' samples.

This clonotype was seen a handful of times. The V and J genes are TRBV4-3 and TRBJ2-7; 10 positions match TRBD2. CDR1 is LGHNA and CDR2 is YSLEER in the germline V gene. Trimming took 0 bases from V and 1 from J; bases not matched to a gene: 9. This CDR3 contains 18 residues. CDR3 coding DNA: TGCGCCAGCAGCCAAGATCTTACTAGCGGGACTATTTCCTACGAGCAGTACTTC. Translation gives CASSQDLTSGTISYEQYF.

Many counts were recorded for this clonotype. The gene calls are TRBV7-2 and TRBJ1-2; the D gene is possibly TRBD1 (6 bases). CDR1 and CDR2 from the germline V gene are SGHTA and FQGNSA. The CDR3 is 14 amino acids. Trimming took 5 bases from V and 5 from J, leaving 15 bases between them. CDR3 sequence: CASSKDSAVYGYTF. The CDR3 region has the DNA TGTGCCAGCAGCAAGGACAGCGCCGTTTATGGCTACACCTTC.

The chain couples TRBV5-4 to TRBJ1-5; 9 bases match TRBD1. There are 15 residues in the CDR3. The V segment lost 4 bases and the J segment 5 bases; nucleotides outside the gene matches: 7. Germline V lookup: CDR1 SGHNT, CDR2 YYREEE (reference sequence). CDR3 bases: TGTGCCAGCAGCACGGACAGGGGAGGAGATCAGCCCCAGCATTTT. This gives the protein CASSTDRGGDQPQHF.

V gene TRBV6-2 or TRBV6-3 combines with J gene TRBJ2-7, with a possible D match to TRBD1 (5 bases). Trimming shortened V by 0 bases and J by 2 bases, and 5 bases separated the two germline ends. CDR1 MNHEY and CDR2 SVGEGT come from the germline V gene. The CDR3 loop spans 13 amino acids. The CDR3 loop reads CASSYSDTYEQYF. CDR3 in DNA: TGTGCCAGCAGTTACTCGGACACCTACGAGCAGTACTTC.

This clonotype was counted between two and nine times. The rearrangement joins TRBV7-2 to TRBJ2-5, with TRBD2 matching over 7 bases. The germline V gene encodes CDR1 SGHTA and CDR2 FQGNSA. The V and J ends lost 11 bases and 5 bases, in that order; junction bases with no gene match: 11. CDR3 length: 13 amino acids. CDR3 sequence: CASRGGSIETQYF. Here the CDR3 DNA reads TGTGCCTCTCGGGGCGGGAGCATCGAGACCCAGTACTTC.

This clonotype occurred a few times. V and J are TRBV5-4 and TRBJ2-5, with 8 nucleotides matching TRBD2. The junction had 13 bases not matched to a gene; V was cut back by 4 bases and J by 5 bases. In germline, CDR1 is SGHNT, CDR2 YYREEE (reference sequence). The CDR3 covers 16 residues. CDR3 in DNA: TGTGCCAGCAGCCTAGCGGGTCTGTCATTCTCTGAGACCCAGTACTTC. It encodes CASSLAGLSFSETQYF.

The rearrangement joins TRBV6-2 or TRBV6-3 to TRBJ1-1; D not resolved. Germline V CDR1 and CDR2: MNHEY, SVGEGT. V lost 8 bases, J lost 0 bases, and 16 bases lay in between. The CDR3 has 15 residues. The chain's CDR3 is CASQPARVMNTEAFF. The CDR3 coding sequence is TGTGCCAGCCAACCCGCCCGGGTAATGAACACTGAAGCTTTCTTT.

This chain joins TRBV6-2 or TRBV6-3 and TRBJ2-6; D perhaps matches TRBD1 (5 bases). Between the trimmed V and J ends, which lost 6 bases and 1 base, there was a span of 13 bases. From germline, CDR1 is MNHEY and CDR2 SVGEGT. This CDR3 has 16 residues. CDR3: CASSRQRQSGANVLTF. CDR3 DNA: TGTGCCAGCAGCCGACAGCGTCAATCTGGGGCCAACGTCCTGACTTTC.

This chain links TRBV6-6 with TRBJ1-5; 7 bases map to TRBD1. This CDR3 has 14 residues. Germline loops: CDR1 MNHNY, CDR2 SVGAGI (reference sequence). Trimming took 3 bases from V and 5 from J; bases not matched to a gene: 4. The CDR3, as DNA: TGTGCCAGCAGTTATCAGGGGGGGGATCAGCCCCAGCATTTT. It yields the protein CASSYQGGDQPQHF.

The J gene is TRBJ2-5, the V gene TRBV28; 8 bases match TRBD1. The V gene's germline CDR1 is MDHEN and CDR2 SYDVKM. After removal of 5 bases from V and 3 bases from J, the junction contained 8 bases not matched to a gene. The CDR3 is made up of 15 amino acids. CDR3 residues: CASSPDRGGEETQYF. DNA for the CDR3: TGTGCCAGCAGTCCTGACAGGGGAGGAGAAGAGACCCAGTACTTC.

The V call is TRBV6-2 or TRBV6-3, the J call TRBJ1-1, with 7 nucleotides matching TRBD1. V lost 2 bases and J lost 8; bases outside the gene matches: 2. Germline loops: CDR1 MNHEY, CDR2 SVGEGT. This CDR3 comprises 12 residues. CDR3 protein: CASSYARGEAFF. For the CDR3, the DNA is TGTGCCAGCAGTTACGCCAGGGGGGAAGCTTTCTTT.

CDR3 protein: CASGGVDGYTF. The CDR3 region has the DNA TGTGCTAGTGGGGGGGTGGATGGCTACACCTTC. The chain recombines TRBV12-5 with TRBJ1-2; maybe TRBD1 (5 bases). V shed 6 bases and J shed 6 bases, with 8 bases lying between them. Germline assignment: CDR1 LGHNT and CDR2 FRNRAP. The CDR3 consists of 11 residues. Together with reference TRBV12-5 and TRBJ1-2, the CDR3 gives the full variable domain: DARVTQTPRHKVTEMGQEVTMRCQPILGHNTVFWYRQTMMQGLELLAYFRNRAPLDDSGMPKDRFSAEMPDATLATLKIQPSEPRDSAVYFCASGGVDGYTFGSGTRLTVV.

This clonotype was found many times. The V call is TRBV7-6, the J call TRBJ2-7; TRBD2 matches at 12 bases. With V trimmed by 10 bases and J by 3 bases, 10 bases remained unmatched. From germline, CDR1 is SGHVS and CDR2 FNYEAQ. This CDR3 region has 15 residues. The CDR3 region has the DNA TGTGCCAACGTAGAAGGGACTAGCGGGCGCTACGAGCAGTACTTC. Protein product: CANVEGTSGRYEQYF.

This clonotype appeared many times. The gene calls are TRBV7-9 and TRBJ2-1, with 9 bases that match TRBD2. J was trimmed by 6 bases and V by 2 bases; bases with no gene match: 5. The CDR3 is 15 amino acids. Germline V gives CDR1 SEHNR, CDR2 FQNEAQ (reference sequence). Here the CDR3 reads CASSLSLAGINEQFF. The CDR3 DNA follows: TGTGCCAGCAGCTTATCCCTAGCGGGAATCAATGAGCAGTTCTTC.

The CDR3 region has the DNA TGTGCCACCAAGACCGGGATCTATAGCAATCAGCCCCAGCATTTT. This encodes CATKTGIYSNQPQHF. V and J are TRBV15 and TRBJ1-5; the D is unclear. The CDR3 extends over 15 amino acids. Germline values: CDR1 LNHNV, CDR2 YYDKDF (reference sequence). V was shortened by 7 bases and J by 0 bases, with 13 bases between the two germline ends.

This clonotype was counted ten times or more. The CDR3 protein is CASSSSSSFSGANVLTF. As DNA, the CDR3 is TGTGCCAGCAGCTCCTCTTCGTCTTTTTCTGGGGCCAACGTCCTGACTTTC. This sequence joins TRBV7-6 and TRBJ2-6; D is ambiguous. The CDR3 contains 17 residues. Trimming shortened V by 4 bases and J by 1 base, and 14 bases separated the two germline ends. Germline CDR1 and CDR2: SGHVS and FNYEAQ.

This clonotype has more than one count but fewer than ten. In DNA, the CDR3 is TGTGCCAGCAGCCCAGGGGCGCTCCCCTCCTACGAGCAGTACTTC. The encoded protein is CASSPGALPSYEQYF. This chain connects TRBV7-6 to TRBJ2-7; TRBD1 is a possible D gene (6 bases). The germline V gene encodes CDR1 SGHVS and CDR2 FNYEAQ. This CDR3 contains 15 residues. The ends were cut back, 5 bases at V and 0 bases at J, with 14 bases in the middle.

The rearrangement uses TRBV12-3 or TRBV12-4 and TRBJ2-2; weak D call: TRBD1 (5 bases). The CDR3 is made up of 13 amino acids. The ends were cut back, 5 bases at V and 6 bases at J, with 10 bases in the middle. DNA for the CDR3: TGTGCCAGCAGTACAGGTGTTCCCGGGGAGCTGTTTTTT. The encoded protein is CASSTGVPGELFF.

This clonotype was counted a few times. CDR3 sequence (DNA): TGCGCCAGCAGCTTGCTCCCAGCGGGAAGGCTAGAGACCCAGTACTTC. Translated: CASSLLPAGRLETQYF. The rearrangement links TRBV5-1 to TRBJ2-5, with TRBD2 matching 7 bases. Germline V gives CDR1 SGHRS, CDR2 YFSETQ. Trimming removed 1 base from V and 4 bases from J; junction bases left unmatched: 10. The CDR3 is 16 amino acids.

The table lists this clonotype with a few counts. The chain combines TRBV4-1 with TRBJ1-4; TRBD1 agrees at 8 bases. Germline trimming cut 3 bases from V and 7 bases from J; bases unmatched to any gene: 7. The length of the CDR3 is 15 residues. The V gene's germline CDR1 is MGHRA and CDR2 YSYEKL. The CDR3: CASSQDRAGGEKLFF. Here the CDR3 DNA reads TGCGCCAGCAGCCAGGACAGGGCCGGTGGTGAAAAACTGTTTTTT.

This sequence joins TRBV12-3 or TRBV12-4 and TRBJ2-3; TRBD1 aligns across 7 bases. V lost 8 bases to trimming and J lost 2 bases; unmatched junction nucleotides: 10. The CDR3 is 15 residues long. Here the CDR3 DNA reads TGTGCCAGCGCAAGGGACAGCCAGTCCACAGATACGCAGTATTTT. The encoded protein is CASARDSQSTDTQYF.

This chain uses TRBV19 with TRBJ2-3; the D is unclear. CDR1 LNHDA and CDR2 SQIVND come from the germline V gene (reference sequence). The CDR3 is made up of 17 amino acids. Trimming removed 3 bases from V and 2 bases from J, with 18 bases in between. Written as DNA, the CDR3 is TGTGCCAGTAGTATCCTCGATGGGCAGGAGATCACAGATACGCAGTATTTT. Amino acids: CASSILDGQEITDTQYF.